The 13 T cell receptor beta chains below were found in one sample sequenced in a study of T cells in tumors after PD-1 blockade. Only in-frame clones appear in the TCRdb table, and some are missing; sequencing was by immunoSEQ multiplex PCR. The table lists 7,500 to 9,500 clones, 55% to 65% of them singletons. The sample consisted of tumor tissue, taken after anti-PD-1 treatment. The receptors were sampled from a human donor with basal cell carcinoma.

This chain uses TRBV3-1 (or the pseudogene TRBV3-2) with TRBJ2-6, with D possibly called TRBD1 or TRBD2 (5 bases each). The CDR3 is 16 residues long. The ends were cut back, 8 bases at V and 0 bases at J, with 14 bases in the middle. Germline V gene data show CDR1 as LGHDT and CDR2 as YNNKEL (reference sequence). The CDR3 DNA is TGTGCCAGCGGATCCGGGACCCGCTCTGGGGCCAACGTCCTGACTTTC. Its protein product is CASGSGTRSGANVLTF.

The genes are TRBV7-6 and TRBJ2-2; the D gene is possibly TRBD2 (5 bases). The CDR3 runs to 16 residues. The germline CDR1 and CDR2 sequences are SGHVS and FNYEAQ. Trimming pared 5 bases from V and 2 bases from J, leaving 15 bases between. DNA of the CDR3: TGTGCCAGCAGCAAGCACCCCGAGGGTAACACCGGGGAGCTGTTTTTT. Protein product: CASSKHPEGNTGELFF.

V and J are TRBV6-6 and TRBJ2-2; 7 nucleotides agree with TRBD1. CDR1 and CDR2 (germline): MNHNY, SVGAGI (reference sequence). The CDR3 has 17 residues. V gave up 6 bases and J gave up 0 bases; unmatched junction bases: 10. CDR3 in DNA: TGTGCCAGCAGCCGACGCTCCGGGACAGCGAACACCGGGGAGCTGTTTTTT. It encodes CASSRRSGTANTGELFF.

The CDR3 spells CAWSVSGAPIYGYTF. CDR3 nucleotides: TGTGCCTGGAGTGTATCGGGCGCTCCGATCTATGGCTACACCTTC. The chain is built from TRBV30 and TRBJ1-2, with unresolved D. The germline CDR1 and CDR2 sequences are GTSNPN and SVGIG (reference sequence). Between the trimmed V and J ends, which lost 0 bases and 4 bases, there was a span of 15 bases. The CDR3 has 15 amino acids.

The chain links TRBV30 to TRBJ1-2; D not resolved. Trimming cost V 3 bases and J 7 bases, with 15 bases left between them. Germline-derived CDR1 and CDR2 are GTSNPN and SVGIG (reference sequence). This CDR3 contains 13 residues. CDR3 amino acids: CAWRRNSGGGYTF. As DNA, the CDR3 is TGTGCCTGGAGGCGGAATAGCGGCGGTGGCTACACCTTC.

The rearrangement links TRBV30 to TRBJ1-1, with a possible D match to TRBD1 (5 bases). This CDR3 contains 12 residues. V dropped 3 bases and J dropped 8 bases, with 13 bases sitting between them. The germline gives CDR1 GTSNPN, CDR2 SVGIG (reference sequence). CDR3 sequence (DNA): TGTGCCTGGAGAGCCCGGGGGTTGGAAGCTTTCTTT. Translation gives CAWRARGLEAFF.

This chain joins TRBV14 and TRBJ1-1; D remains ambiguous. The V gene lost 0 bases and the J gene lost 1 base, with 12 bases spanning the gap. This CDR3 region has 16 residues. Germline V gives CDR1 SGHDN, CDR2 FVKESK. The CDR3 sequence is CASSQDGFPGNTEAFF. CDR3 DNA: TGTGCCAGCAGCCAAGATGGCTTCCCAGGGAACACTGAAGCTTTCTTT.

The sample holds a few counts of this clone. The chain is built from TRBV12-3 or TRBV12-4 and TRBJ2-1, with 8 bases lining up with TRBD1. This CDR3 is built from 13 residues. The V segment lost 5 bases and the J segment 7 bases; nucleotides outside the gene matches: 4. The CDR3 DNA reads TGTGCCAGCAGTCTCAACAGGGGGAATGAGCAGTTCTTC. This gives the protein CASSLNRGNEQFF.

V gene TRBV19 combines with J gene TRBJ1-1, with TRBD1 matching 7 bases. Germline V CDR1 and CDR2: LNHDA, SQIVND (reference sequence). The CDR3 contains 13 residues. Losses at the gene ends were 1 base for V and 5 bases for J; bases not matched to a gene: 1. CDR3 sequence reads: CASSIGRGTEAFF. CDR3 in DNA: TGTGCCAGTAGTATAGGCAGGGGGACTGAAGCTTTCTTT.

As concerns this clone: Within the sample, other DNA sequences also encode this same CDR3. Here the CDR3 DNA reads TGTGCCAGCAGCCTGGAACAGGGGAGGAATCTAGCCTTCTTT. Protein sequence: CASSLEQGRNLAFF. The chain employs TRBV5-5 and TRBJ1-1; 7 bases are shared with TRBD1. The CDR3 contains 14 residues. Germline assignment: CDR1 SGHKS and CDR2 YYEKEE (reference sequence). With V trimmed by 4 bases and J by 14 bases, 17 bases remained unmatched.

The gene calls are TRBV9 and TRBJ2-4; TRBD2 might be the D (5 bases). The CDR3 is 17 amino acids. V dropped 0 bases and J dropped 1 base, with 14 bases sitting between them. Germline values: CDR1 SGDLS, CDR2 YYNGEE. DNA of the CDR3: TGTGCCAGCAGCGTAGATCCGGTGACGGGGGCCAAAAACATTCAGTACTTC. Translated: CASSVDPVTGAKNIQYF.

The J gene is TRBJ2-4, the V gene TRBV6-6; 10 positions agree with TRBD2. The trim removed 4 bases at V and 3 bases at J, leaving 3 bases unmatched. CDR3 size: 15 residues. Germline assignment: CDR1 MNHNY and CDR2 SVGAGI (reference sequence). CDR3 sequence: CASSSASGGKNIQYF. The CDR3 DNA sequence: TGTGCCAGCAGTTCCGCTAGCGGGGGCAAAAACATTCAGTACTTC.

This sequence joins TRBV9 and TRBJ2-7; D gene ambiguous. The germline gives CDR1 SGDLS, CDR2 YYNGEE. The length of the CDR3 is 14 residues. V was trimmed by 3 bases and J by 0 bases, leaving 10 bases between them. The CDR3 loop reads CASSDRAASYEQYF. The CDR3 nucleotides read TGTGCCAGCAGCGATCGGGCCGCCTCCTACGAGCAGTACTTC.